Below are 11 T cell receptor beta chains sequenced from a single sample in a study of identical twins (dated by TCRdb to the mid-2010s). The method behind the library was 5' RACE. The instrument was an Illumina HiSeq 2000. The public reads were reprocessed in TCRdb via fastp at Q25 and MiXCR, keeping in-frame beta chains. Rows merge per CDR3 protein into single entries with the most common DNA and genes. The sample records 200,000 to 250,000 distinct CDR3 sequences, around an eighth of which are singletons. The ten top clones hold approximately 8.8% of the sample. Sequencing was carried out using memory (CD45RO+) T cells sorted from blood. The intended sense of this specimen's cell subset or site label: CD45RO+ enriched T cells. The receptor set was obtained from a woman between 18 and 29 years old in good health.

The rearrangement uses TRBV10-1 and TRBJ2-2; D is tentatively TRBD1 or TRBD2 (6 bases each). The length of the CDR3 is 17 residues. The V gene lost 6 bases and the J gene lost 5 bases, with 22 bases spanning the gap. Germline assignment: CDR1 WNHNN and CDR2 SYGVQD (reference sequence). The CDR3 protein is CASSPVVGGQYTGELFF. The CDR3 coding sequence is TGCGCCAGCAGCCCGGTTGTCGGGGGCCAGTATACCGGGGAGCTGTTTTTT.

This clonotype was seen a handful of times. The rearrangement joins TRBV4-2 to TRBJ2-3; tentative D call: TRBD2 (6 bases). The CDR3 is 16 residues long. The germline V gene has CDR1 LGHNA and CDR2 YNFKEQ. The V gene lost 4 bases and the J gene lost 4 bases, with 18 bases spanning the gap. The CDR3 loop reads CASSPFRGGEADTQYF. The CDR3 nucleotides read TGTGCCAGCAGCCCCTTCCGTGGCGGGGAGGCAGATACGCAGTATTTT.

The gene calls are TRBV9 and TRBJ1-5, with D possibly being TRBD1 (5 bases). The germline V and J ends were trimmed by 2 bases and 7 bases, with 10 bases remaining between them. From germline, CDR1 is SGDLS and CDR2 YYNGEE. The CDR3 consists of 13 residues. CDR3 protein: CASSVDEGQPQHF. Here the CDR3 DNA reads TGTGCCAGCAGCGTGGACGAGGGGCAGCCCCAGCATTTT.

The chain is built from TRBV20-1 and TRBJ1-2, with D possibly TRBD1 on 5 matching bases. V was trimmed by 6 bases and J by 5 bases, leaving 19 bases between them. CDR1 is DFQATT and CDR2 is SNEGSKA in the germline V gene (reference sequence). The CDR3 has 14 residues. The DNA of the CDR3 is TGCAGTGCCTTCTCAGCAGGAGGGGATTATGGCTACACCTTC. Protein sequence: CSAFSAGGDYGYTF.

The gene calls are TRBV11-2 and TRBJ2-2; 8 nucleotides agree with TRBD1. CDR3 size: 15 residues. Germline V gene data show CDR1 as SGHAT and CDR2 as FQNNGV. V lost 2 bases, J lost 6 bases, and 5 bases stayed unmatched. CDR3 residues: CASSLQGARSGELFF. CDR3 in DNA: TGTGCCAGCAGCTTACAGGGGGCGAGATCCGGGGAGCTGTTTTTT.

The chain uses TRBV15 and TRBJ2-5; 10 bases are a match to TRBD1. Looked up from germline, CDR1 is LNHNV and CDR2 is YYDKDF (reference sequence). The CDR3 sequence is 16 residues long. After removal of 2 bases from V and 4 bases from J, the junction contained 7 bases not matched to a gene. CDR3 in amino acids: CATSRRQGAYGETQYF. DNA of the CDR3: TGTGCCACCAGCAGAAGACAGGGGGCGTACGGAGAGACCCAGTACTTC. Based on the CDR3 plus reference TRBV15 and TRBJ2-5, the full variable domain is DAMVIQNPRYQVTQFGKPVTLSCSQTLNHNVMYWYQQKSSQAPKLLFHYYDKDFNNEADTPDNFQSRRPNTSFCFLDIRSPGLGDTAMYLCATSRRQGAYGETQYFGPGTRLLVL.

Only a few counts were recorded for this clonotype. V usage is TRBV11-3 and J usage is TRBJ2-5, with D unclear. CDR1 and CDR2 (germline): SGHNT, YENEEA. Trimming removed 3 bases from V and 7 bases from J, with 15 bases in between. CDR3 length: 14 amino acids. As DNA, the CDR3 is TGTGCCAGCAGCTTCAGTCCTACCGAAGGGACCCAGTACTTC. Protein product: CASSFSPTEGTQYF.

The CDR3 region is CASSVTPGQGTYEQYF. The CDR3 DNA follows: TGTGCCAGCAGCGTAACTCCGGGACAGGGAACCTACGAGCAGTACTTC. The gene calls are TRBV9 and TRBJ2-7; 9 nucleotides line up with TRBD1. The V gene end was trimmed by 1 base and the J gene end by 2 bases; junction bases not matched to a gene: 7. The CDR3 covers 16 residues. In germline, CDR1 is SGDLS, CDR2 YYNGEE.

This chain uses TRBV7-3 with TRBJ2-1, with D uncertain. V lost 2 bases, J lost 9 bases, and 11 bases lay in between. CDR1 is SGHTA and CDR2 is FQGTGA in the germline V gene. This CDR3 is 13 amino acids long. Written as DNA, the CDR3 is TGTGCCAGCAGCTTAGAGCGCCGCGGTGAGCAGTTCTTC. Protein: CASSLERRGEQFF. The entire variable domain, with the rest obtained from reference TRBV7-3 and TRBJ2-1, is as follows: GAGVSQTPSNKVTEKGKYVELRCDPISGHTALYWYRQSLGQGPEFLIYFQGTGAADDSGLPNDRFFAVRPEGSVSTLKIQRTERGDSAVYLCASSLERRGEQFFGPGTRLTVL.

This clonotype was counted a few times. J is TRBJ2-3 and V is TRBV18; 8 bases agree with TRBD2. Germline V CDR1 and CDR2: KGHSH, LQKENI. J lost 3 bases, V lost 6 bases, and 8 bases had no gene match. CDR3 length: 15 amino acids. In DNA form, the CDR3 reads TGTGCCAGCTCGCCCAGCGGGGGTTATACAGATACGCAGTATTTT. It codes for CASSPSGGYTDTQYF. Using reference TRBV18 and TRBJ2-3 for the parts outside the CDR3, the full variable domain is NAGVMQNPRHLVRRRGQEARLRCSPMKGHSHVYWYRQLPEEGLKFMVYLQKENIIDESGMPKERFSAEFPKEGPSILRIQQVVRGDSAAYFCASSPSGGYTDTQYFGPGTRLTVL.

The chain uses TRBV20-1 and TRBJ2-7; a possible D gene is TRBD2 (6 bases). Trimming cost V 0 bases and J 4 bases, with 10 bases left between them. Germline lookup yields CDR1 DFQATT and CDR2 SNEGSKA (reference sequence). The CDR3 loop spans 13 amino acids. The CDR3 here is CSARDFRGYEQYF. CDR3 nucleotides: TGCAGTGCTAGAGATTTTCGGGGGTACGAGCAGTACTTC.